Each of the 5 T cell receptor beta chains below was sequenced from the same sample in a study of T cell responses to AZD1222 COVID-19 vaccine. The repertoire was sequenced with immunoSEQ multiplex PCR; TCRdb's copy has only in-frame clones and lacks some. The sample carries approximately 100,000 clones, roughly 88% recorded once. Sequenced material: peripheral blood, taken on day 0 of MenACWY control vaccination. These receptors came from an adult in good health.

V gene TRBV30 combines with J gene TRBJ2-4; 8 bases match TRBD1. V trimming: 5 bases; J trimming: 5 bases; junction bases outside the gene matches: 5. The CDR3 has 13 amino acids. Per the germline V gene, CDR1 is GTSNPN and CDR2 is SVGIG (reference sequence). In nucleotides, the CDR3 is TGTGCCTGGGGGACAGGAACCCAAAACATTCAGTACTTC. Its translation is CAWGTGTQNIQYF.

The chain has TRBV6-5 and TRBJ2-7; D gene unclear. The CDR3 loop spans 13 amino acids. The V gene's germline CDR1 is MNHEY and CDR2 SVGAGI. V was cut by 4 bases and J by 0 bases, with 7 bases left in between. In nucleotides, the CDR3 is TGTGCCAGCAGTTCGGACGGCTCCTACGAGCAGTACTTC. Translating it yields CASSSDGSYEQYF.

J is TRBJ1-2 and V is TRBV4-1, with D maybe TRBD1 (6 bases). The CDR3 covers 16 residues. Trimming cost V 4 bases and J 1 base, with 16 bases left between them. The germline CDR1 and CDR2 sequences are MGHRA and YSYEKL. The CDR3 spells CASSPPSQGINYGYTF. The CDR3 nucleotides read TGCGCCAGCAGCCCACCCAGTCAGGGGATTAACTATGGCTACACCTTC.

This chain uses TRBV18 with TRBJ2-7, with D unclear. Looked up from germline, CDR1 is KGHSH and CDR2 is LQKENI. V lost 5 bases and J 3 bases, leaving 14 bases between the germline ends. The CDR3 loop spans 14 amino acids. The CDR3 DNA sequence: TGTGCCAGCTCAGGCGCGACGGTTAACTACGAGCAGTACTTC. Residues: CASSGATVNYEQYF.

The chain joins TRBV14 to TRBJ1-1; 9 nucleotides align to TRBD1. Per the germline V gene, CDR1 is SGHDN and CDR2 is FVKESK. CDR3 size: 15 residues. The junction had 5 bases not matched to a gene; V was cut back by 6 bases and J by 0 bases. In nucleotides, the CDR3 is TGTGCCAGCAGTTTACAGGGGGCGGTGAACACTGAAGCTTTCTTT. As protein: CASSLQGAVNTEAFF. Full variable domain (missing parts from reference TRBV14 and TRBJ1-1): EAGVTQFPSHSVIEKGQTVTLRCDPISGHDNLYWYRRVMGKEIKFLLHFVKESKQDESGMPNNRFLAERTGGTYSTLKVQPAELEDSGVYFCASSLQGAVNTEAFFGQGTRLTVV.